The next 9 T cell receptor beta chains were all read from a single sample in a study of blood T cell repertoires in COVID-19. Sequenced by immunoSEQ multiplex PCR; TCRdb stores in-frame clones only, minus some. The sample comprises approximately 120,000 clones, 80% of which are singletons, and around a quarter rests with the top ten. The specimen sequenced was peripheral blood. The source of these receptors is a human donor in a cohort sampled during active COVID-19.

This clone occurred a few times. V is TRBV7-2 and J is TRBJ1-2, with 12 bases identical to TRBD1. The germline CDR1 and CDR2 sequences are SGHTA and FQGNSA. The CDR3 has 14 residues. J lost 8 bases, V lost 5 bases, and 6 bases had no gene match. The CDR3 spells CASSKGQGALGYTF. The CDR3 region has the DNA TGTGCCAGCAGCAAGGGACAGGGGGCCTTAGGCTACACCTTC.

V and J are TRBV19 and TRBJ1-5; D not resolved. This CDR3 is 15 amino acids long. V lost 4 bases to trimming and J lost 6 bases, with 16 bases between them. The germline gives CDR1 LNHDA, CDR2 SQIVND (reference sequence). DNA of the CDR3: TGTGCCAGTAGTAGCCGACGGGAGGTATCTCAGCCCCAGCATTTT. Its protein is CASSSRREVSQPQHF.

The chain joins TRBV6-6 to TRBJ2-3, with TRBD1 matching 7 bases. V gave up 6 bases and J gave up 2 bases; unmatched junction bases: 8. This CDR3 is 15 amino acids long. CDR1 MNHNY and CDR2 SVGAGI come from the germline V gene (reference sequence). CDR3 sequence (DNA): TGTGCCAGCAGGAAACCGGGACAGCTCACAGATACGCAGTATTTT. Translating it yields CASRKPGQLTDTQYF.

This chain uses TRBV9 with TRBJ1-6; 11 bases agree with TRBD1. Looked up from germline, CDR1 is SGDLS and CDR2 is YYNGEE. V was pared by 3 bases and J by 4 bases, with 3 bases of the junction left unmatched. The CDR3 covers 16 residues. CDR3 nucleotide sequence: TGTGCCAGCAGCGGGACAGGGGGCCATTATAATTCACCCCTCCACTTT. Translation: CASSGTGGHYNSPLHF.

The rearrangement links TRBV19 to TRBJ2-6, with 7 bases fitting TRBD1. CDR1 is LNHDA, CDR2 SQIVND, per germline (reference sequence). The CDR3 has 17 residues. The V gene end was trimmed by 5 bases and the J gene end by 2 bases; junction bases not matched to a gene: 9. The CDR3 is CASSLQGYMTGANVLTF. The CDR3 DNA follows: TGTGCCAGTAGTTTACAGGGGTACATGACTGGGGCCAACGTCCTGACTTTC.

The chain couples TRBV19 to TRBJ2-3, with D possibly TRBD2 on 6 matching bases. V shed 10 bases and J shed 6 bases, with 20 bases lying between them. In germline, CDR1 is LNHDA, CDR2 SQIVND (reference sequence). The CDR3 has 14 amino acids. As DNA, the CDR3 is TGTGCCACCACTGGGGACTCGGAGGTGGATACGCAGTATTTT. Translation gives CATTGDSEVDTQYF. The full variable domain, completed using reference TRBV19 and TRBJ2-3, is DGGITQSPKYLFRKEGQNVTLSCEQNLNHDAMYWYRQDPGQGLRLIYYSQIVNDFQKGDIAEGYSVSREKKESFPLTVTSAQKNPTAFYLCATTGDSEVDTQYFGPGTRLTVL.

The rearrangement links TRBV12-3 or TRBV12-4 to TRBJ1-1, with a weak D call TRBD1 (6 bases). The CDR3 runs to 13 residues. V was clipped by 6 bases and J by 2 bases, with 10 bases between them. CDR3 DNA: TGTGCCAGCAGGGACAGCACAAACACTGAAGCTTTCTTT. Translating it yields CASRDSTNTEAFF.

In its sample, this clone was seen a few times. The CDR3 sequence is CASSDNSNQPQHF. The CDR3 nucleotides read TGTGCCAGCTCCGACAATAGCAATCAGCCCCAGCATTTT. The J gene is TRBJ1-5, the V gene TRBV3-1 (or the pseudogene TRBV3-2), with D uncertain. CDR3 length: 13 residues. V was pared by 8 bases and J by 0 bases, with 8 bases between. Germline loops: CDR1 LGHDT, CDR2 YNNKEL (reference sequence).

CDR3 sequence: CASSPRDRGGFGYTF. CDR3 sequence (DNA): TGTGCCAGCAGCCCCAGGGACAGGGGGGGGTTCGGCTACACCTTC. This chain connects TRBV9 to TRBJ1-2, with TRBD1 matching over 11 bases. Trimming at V came to 4 bases and at J to 8 bases, leaving 10 bases not matched to a gene. Per the germline V gene, CDR1 is SGDLS and CDR2 is YYNGEE. The CDR3 extends over 15 amino acids.